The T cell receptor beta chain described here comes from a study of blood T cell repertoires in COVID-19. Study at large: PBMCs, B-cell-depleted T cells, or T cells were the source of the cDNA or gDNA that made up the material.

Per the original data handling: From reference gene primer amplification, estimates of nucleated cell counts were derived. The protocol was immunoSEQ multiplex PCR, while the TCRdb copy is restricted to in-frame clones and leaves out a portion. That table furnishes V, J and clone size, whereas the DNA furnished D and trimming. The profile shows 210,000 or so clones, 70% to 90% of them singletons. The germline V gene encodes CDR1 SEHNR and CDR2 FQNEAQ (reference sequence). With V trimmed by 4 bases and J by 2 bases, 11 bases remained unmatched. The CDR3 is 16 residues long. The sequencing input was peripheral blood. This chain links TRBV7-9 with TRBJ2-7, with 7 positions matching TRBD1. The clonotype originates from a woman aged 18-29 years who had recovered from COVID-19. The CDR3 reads CASSSGTADLPYEQYF. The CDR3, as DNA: TGTGCCAGCAGCTCGGGGACAGCCGATTTACCCTACGAGCAGTACTTC.